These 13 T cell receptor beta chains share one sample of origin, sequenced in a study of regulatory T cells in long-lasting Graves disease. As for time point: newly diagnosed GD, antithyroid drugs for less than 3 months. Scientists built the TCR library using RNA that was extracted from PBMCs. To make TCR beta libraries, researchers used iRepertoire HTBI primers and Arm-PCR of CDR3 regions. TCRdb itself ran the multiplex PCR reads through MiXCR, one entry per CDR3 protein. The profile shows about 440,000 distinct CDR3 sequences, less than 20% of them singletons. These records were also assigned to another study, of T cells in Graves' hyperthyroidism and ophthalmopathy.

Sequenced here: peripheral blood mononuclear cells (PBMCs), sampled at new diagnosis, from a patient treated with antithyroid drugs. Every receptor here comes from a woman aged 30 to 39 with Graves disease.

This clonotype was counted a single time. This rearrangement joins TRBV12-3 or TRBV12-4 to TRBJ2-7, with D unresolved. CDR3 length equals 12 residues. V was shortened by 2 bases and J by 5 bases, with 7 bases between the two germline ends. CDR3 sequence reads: CASSLWVHEQYF. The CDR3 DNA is TGTGCCAGCAGTTTATGGGTCCACGAGCAGTACTTC.

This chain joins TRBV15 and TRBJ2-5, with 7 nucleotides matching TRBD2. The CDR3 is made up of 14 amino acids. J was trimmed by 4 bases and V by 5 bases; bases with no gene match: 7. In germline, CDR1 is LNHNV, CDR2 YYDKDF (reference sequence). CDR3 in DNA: TGTGCCACCAGCGGGGCGGGAGTGTTAGAGACCCAGTACTTC. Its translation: CATSGAGVLETQYF.

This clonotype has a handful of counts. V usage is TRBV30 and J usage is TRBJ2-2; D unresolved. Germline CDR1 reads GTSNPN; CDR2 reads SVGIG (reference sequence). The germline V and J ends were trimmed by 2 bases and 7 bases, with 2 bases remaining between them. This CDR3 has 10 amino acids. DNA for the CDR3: TGTGCCTGGAGTCACGGGGAGCTGTTTTTT. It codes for CAWSHGELFF.

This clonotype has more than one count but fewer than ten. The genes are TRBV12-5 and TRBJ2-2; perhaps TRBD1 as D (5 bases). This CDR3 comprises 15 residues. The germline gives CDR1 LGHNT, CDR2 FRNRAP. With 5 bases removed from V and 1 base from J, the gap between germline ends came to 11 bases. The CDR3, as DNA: TGTGCTAGTGGTCGGACGGACAAGAACACCGGGGAGCTGTTTTTT. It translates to CASGRTDKNTGELFF. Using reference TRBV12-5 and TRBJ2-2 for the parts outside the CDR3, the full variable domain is DARVTQTPRHKVTEMGQEVTMRCQPILGHNTVFWYRQTMMQGLELLAYFRNRAPLDDSGMPKDRFSAEMPDATLATLKIQPSEPRDSAVYFCASGRTDKNTGELFFGEGSRLTVL.

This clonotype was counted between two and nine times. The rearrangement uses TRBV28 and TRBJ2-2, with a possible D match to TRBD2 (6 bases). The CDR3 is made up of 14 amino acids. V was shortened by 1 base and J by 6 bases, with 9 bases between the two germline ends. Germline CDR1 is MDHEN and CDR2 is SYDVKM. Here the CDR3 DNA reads TGTGCCAGCAGTTTATCGGGAGAGGCCGGGGAGCTGTTTTTT. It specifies CASSLSGEAGELFF.

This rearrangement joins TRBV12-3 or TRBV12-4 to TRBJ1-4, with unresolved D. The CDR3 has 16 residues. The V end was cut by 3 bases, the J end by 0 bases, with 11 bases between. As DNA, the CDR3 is TGTGCCAGCAGTTTTGGAGGGCCAGCAACTAATGAAAAACTGTTTTTT. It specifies CASSFGGPATNEKLFF.

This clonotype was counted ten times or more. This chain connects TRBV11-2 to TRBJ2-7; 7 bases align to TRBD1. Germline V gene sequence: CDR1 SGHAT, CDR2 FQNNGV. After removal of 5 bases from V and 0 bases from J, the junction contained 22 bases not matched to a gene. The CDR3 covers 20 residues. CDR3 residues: CASSPITFETGFKDSYEQYF. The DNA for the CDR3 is TGTGCCAGCAGCCCCATCACCTTCGAGACAGGGTTCAAGGACTCCTACGAGCAGTACTTC.

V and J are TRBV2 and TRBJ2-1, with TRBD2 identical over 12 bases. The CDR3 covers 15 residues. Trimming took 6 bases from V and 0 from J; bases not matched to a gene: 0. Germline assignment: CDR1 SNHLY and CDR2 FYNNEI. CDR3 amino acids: CASRGLAGSYNEQFF. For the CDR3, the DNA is TGTGCCAGCAGGGGACTAGCGGGCTCCTACAATGAGCAGTTCTTC.

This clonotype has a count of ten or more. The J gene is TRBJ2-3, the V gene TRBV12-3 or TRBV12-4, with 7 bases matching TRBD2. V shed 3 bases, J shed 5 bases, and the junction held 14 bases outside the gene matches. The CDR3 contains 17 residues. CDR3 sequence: CASSFSSGPSARDTQYF. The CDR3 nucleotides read TGTGCCAGCAGTTTTTCTAGCGGCCCCTCGGCCCGAGATACGCAGTATTTT.

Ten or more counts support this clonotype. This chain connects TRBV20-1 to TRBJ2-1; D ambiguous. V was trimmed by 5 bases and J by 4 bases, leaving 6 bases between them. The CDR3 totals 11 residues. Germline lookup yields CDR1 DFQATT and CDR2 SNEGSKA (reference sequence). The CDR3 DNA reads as TGCAGTGCTTCTAGATACAATGAGCAGTTCTTC. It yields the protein CSASRYNEQFF.

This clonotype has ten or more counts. Here the CDR3 DNA reads TGTGCCAGCAGTCCCGAGGGGATAGAACAAGAGACCCAGTACTTC. Protein sequence: CASSPEGIEQETQYF. This chain connects TRBV6-1 to TRBJ2-5; D is possibly TRBD1 or TRBD2 (5 bases each). This CDR3 spans 15 amino acids. V lost 5 bases to trimming and J lost 2 bases, with 15 bases between them. In germline, CDR1 is MNHNS, CDR2 SASEGT.

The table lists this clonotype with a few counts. Here the CDR3 reads CAYSLAALTYEQYF. Here the CDR3 DNA reads TGTGCCTATTCCCTAGCGGCTCTAACCTACGAGCAGTACTTC. J is TRBJ2-7 and V is TRBV30; 7 bases agree with TRBD2. Trimming took 7 bases from V and 2 from J; bases not matched to a gene: 11. CDR1 GTSNPN and CDR2 SVGIG come from the germline V gene (reference sequence). This CDR3 contains 14 residues.

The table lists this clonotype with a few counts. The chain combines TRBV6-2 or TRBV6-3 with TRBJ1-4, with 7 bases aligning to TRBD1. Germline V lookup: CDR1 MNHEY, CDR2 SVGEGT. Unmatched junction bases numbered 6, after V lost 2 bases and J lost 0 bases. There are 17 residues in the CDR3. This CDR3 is CASSYDRAGATNEKLFF. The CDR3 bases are TGTGCCAGCAGTTACGACAGGGCCGGAGCAACTAATGAAAAACTGTTTTTT.